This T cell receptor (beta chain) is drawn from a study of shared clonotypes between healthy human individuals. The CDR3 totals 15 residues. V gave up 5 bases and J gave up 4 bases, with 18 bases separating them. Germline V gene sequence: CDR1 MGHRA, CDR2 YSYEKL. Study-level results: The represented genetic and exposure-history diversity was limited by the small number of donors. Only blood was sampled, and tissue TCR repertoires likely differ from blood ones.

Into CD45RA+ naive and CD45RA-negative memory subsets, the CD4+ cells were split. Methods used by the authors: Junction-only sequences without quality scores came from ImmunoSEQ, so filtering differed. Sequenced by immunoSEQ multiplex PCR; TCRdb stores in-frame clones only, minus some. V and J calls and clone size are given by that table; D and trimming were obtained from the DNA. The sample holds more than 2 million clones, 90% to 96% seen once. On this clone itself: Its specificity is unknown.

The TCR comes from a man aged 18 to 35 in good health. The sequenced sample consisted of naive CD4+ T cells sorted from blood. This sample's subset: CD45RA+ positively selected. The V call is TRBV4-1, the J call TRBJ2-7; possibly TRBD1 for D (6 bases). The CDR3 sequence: CASSVLGAVFYEQYF. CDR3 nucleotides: TGCGCCAGCAGCGTCCTGGGGGCCGTCTTTTACGAGCAGTACTTC.